This TCR beta chain was recovered during a study of T cells after posttransplantation cyclophosphamide. The method was immunoSEQ multiplex PCR; TCRdb's version includes in-frame clones alone and lacks a portion of them. The sample consists of roughly 49,000 clones, about 86% of them appearing once. The sample comprised PBMCs. The TCR sequence derives from a man aged 25 to 40 with a blood cancer, CMV-positive, and with a related stem cell donor.

CDR3 protein: CASSHEGLEETQYF. Here the CDR3 DNA reads TGTGCCAGCAGCCATGAGGGACTAGAAGAGACCCAGTACTTC. This chain links TRBV25-1 with TRBJ2-5; 8 positions agree with TRBD2. CDR1 MGHDK and CDR2 SYGVNS come from the germline V gene. V lost 6 bases and J lost 3; bases outside the gene matches: 6. The CDR3 loop spans 14 amino acids. Using reference TRBV25-1 and TRBJ2-5 for the parts outside the CDR3, the full variable domain is EADIYQTPRYLVIGTGKKITLECSQTMGHDKMYWYQQDPGMELHLIHYSYGVNSTEKGDLSSESTVSRIRTEHFPLTLESARPSHTSQYLCASSHEGLEETQYFGPGTRLLVL.